Each of the 15 T cell receptor beta chains below was sequenced from the same sample in a study of T cells after yellow fever vaccination. A single record per CDR3 protein comes from TCRdb applying MiXCR to the 5' RACE reads. The sample lists 120,000 or so distinct CDR3 sequences; around 9.8% were seen once. This specimen consisted of CD8+ T cells sorted from PBMCs, obtained on the day of the yellow fever booster vaccination. Receptor source: a young man who received the YFV17D yellow fever vaccine.

This chain uses TRBV27 with TRBJ2-1; D tentatively reads TRBD1 or TRBD2 (5 bases each). This CDR3 comprises 15 residues. Deletions cut 1 base from V and 9 bases from J, with 16 bases between. Germline V lookup: CDR1 MNHEY, CDR2 SMNVEV (reference sequence). The CDR3, as DNA: TGTGCCAGCAGTTTATGGGATCCCGGGGCCTCTGAGCAGTTCTTC. Its protein is CASSLWDPGASEQFF.

The CDR3 spells CASSGGGAGNEQFF. CDR3 sequence (DNA): TGTGCCAGCAGTGGCGGGGGGGCCGGCAATGAGCAGTTCTTC. The chain recombines TRBV27 with TRBJ2-1; 9 bases agree with TRBD2. The germline V gene encodes CDR1 MNHEY and CDR2 SMNVEV (reference sequence). This CDR3 is built from 14 residues. The V and J ends lost 5 bases and 6 bases, in that order; junction bases with no gene match: 5.

This clonotype has a handful of counts. The gene calls are TRBV7-3 and TRBJ2-3, with D perhaps being TRBD1 or TRBD2 (5 bases each). This CDR3 is 14 amino acids long. V was shortened by 5 bases and J by 6 bases, with 15 bases between the two germline ends. Looked up from germline, CDR1 is SGHTA and CDR2 is FQGTGA. The CDR3 DNA is TGTGCCAGCAGCCCTACTGGGGGAAGGGATACGCAGTATTTT. Translating it yields CASSPTGGRDTQYF.

Only a few counts were recorded for this clonotype. The rearrangement links TRBV3-1 to TRBJ1-4, with 7 bases that match TRBD1. Trimming at V came to 10 bases and at J to 3 bases, leaving 8 bases not matched to a gene. The CDR3 spans 14 residues. Germline values: CDR1 LGHDT, CDR2 YNNKEL (reference sequence). In DNA, the CDR3 is TGTGCCACCACCCACACAGGGGCTAATGAAAAACTGTTTTTT. The encoded protein is CATTHTGANEKLFF. The entire variable domain, with the rest obtained from reference TRBV3-1 and TRBJ1-4, is as follows: DTAVSQTPKYLVTQMGNDKSIKCEQNLGHDTMYWYKQDSKKFLKIMFSYNNKELIINETVPNRFSPKSPDKAHLNLHINSLELGDSAVYFCATTHTGANEKLFFGSGTQLSVL.

The gene calls are TRBV4-3 and TRBJ2-2, with a possible D match to TRBD1 (5 bases). CDR1 and CDR2 from the germline V gene are LGHNA and YSLEER. The V end was cut by 3 bases, the J end by 3 bases, with 8 bases between. The CDR3 length is 14 residues. Here the CDR3 reads CASSHRVDTGELFF. In nucleotides, the CDR3 is TGCGCCAGCAGCCACAGGGTGGACACCGGGGAGCTGTTTTTT.

The V call is TRBV4-1, the J call TRBJ1-1; D not resolved. Germline CDR1 is MGHRA and CDR2 is YSYEKL. The length of the CDR3 is 14 residues. The germline V and J ends were trimmed by 0 bases and 1 base, with 6 bases remaining between them. This chain's CDR3 is CASSQENSNTEAFF. The CDR3 nucleotides read TGCGCCAGCAGCCAAGAGAATTCGAACACTGAAGCTTTCTTT.

This clonotype was observed a few times. The V gene is TRBV10-3, the J gene TRBJ2-1; D gene unclear. The length of the CDR3 is 11 residues. Trimming pared 1 base from V and 10 bases from J, leaving 5 bases between. CDR1 is ENHRY, CDR2 SYGVKD, per germline. In DNA form, the CDR3 reads TGTGCCATCAGTGAGTTAATCGAGCAGTTCTTC. Residues: CAISELIEQFF.

This clonotype showed up just a few times. V is TRBV7-4 and J is TRBJ1-2, with TRBD1 identical over 9 bases. V lost 4 bases, J lost 4 bases, and 7 bases stayed unmatched. The germline CDR1 and CDR2 sequences are SGHVT and SQSDAQ. The CDR3 has 15 amino acids. This CDR3 reads CASSSKTGGSYGYTF. CDR3 bases: TGTGCCAGCAGCTCCAAGACAGGGGGGTCCTATGGCTACACCTTC.

This clonotype was seen repeatedly, ten times or more. This sequence joins TRBV20-1 and TRBJ2-4; D possibly corresponds to TRBD1 (6 bases). V lost 1 base and J 0 bases, leaving 16 bases between the germline ends. CDR1 and CDR2 (germline): DFQATT, SNEGSKA (reference sequence). The CDR3 extends over 17 amino acids. The CDR3 loop reads CSARGPPGHLAKNIQYF. The CDR3 bases are TGCAGTGCTAGAGGGCCTCCGGGACACCTAGCCAAAAACATTCAGTACTTC.

This clonotype has more than one count but fewer than ten. V is TRBV4-1 and J is TRBJ2-3, with 8 bases matching TRBD2. This CDR3 contains 15 residues. The germline CDR1 and CDR2 sequences are MGHRA and YSYEKL. Trimming removed 4 bases from V and 4 bases from J; junction bases left unmatched: 7. The CDR3 is CASSPKAGAADTQYF. CDR3 nucleotide sequence: TGCGCCAGCAGCCCCAAAGCGGGGGCTGCAGATACGCAGTATTTT.

This chain joins TRBV19 and TRBJ1-1, with no clear D. V was pared by 10 bases and J by 1 base, with 10 bases between. Germline-derived CDR1 and CDR2 are LNHDA and SQIVND (reference sequence). CDR3 length: 12 amino acids. The CDR3 here is CATADKNTEAFF. CDR3 nucleotides: TGTGCCACCGCCGACAAGAACACTGAAGCTTTCTTT.

The rearrangement joins TRBV14 to TRBJ2-5; no clear D. Between the trimmed V and J ends, which lost 1 base and 6 bases, there was a span of 21 bases. The CDR3 runs 17 residues. Per germline, CDR1 SGHDN and CDR2 FVKESK. CDR3 nucleotides: TGTGCCAGCAGCCAAGTCACTCCAGGCCAACCCTCGAAGACCCAGTACTTC. Its translation: CASSQVTPGQPSKTQYF.

The rearrangement joins TRBV29-1 to TRBJ1-1; tentatively, D is TRBD1 (5 bases). Between the trimmed V and J ends, which lost 7 bases and 0 bases, there was a span of 12 bases. Germline lookup yields CDR1 SQVTM and CDR2 ANQGSEA. The CDR3 loop spans 13 amino acids. The CDR3 DNA sequence: TGCAGCGCCTACAGGAGGATGAACACTGAAGCTTTCTTT. Protein sequence: CSAYRRMNTEAFF.

The chain joins TRBV6-5 to TRBJ2-3; D possibly corresponds to TRBD2 (5 bases). The CDR3 is made up of 12 amino acids. Germline lookup yields CDR1 MNHEY and CDR2 SVGAGI. V lost 6 bases to trimming and J lost 6 bases, with 10 bases between them. CDR3 loop: CASSPTGDTQYF. The CDR3 region has the DNA TGTGCCAGCAGCCCCACGGGGGATACGCAGTATTTT.

The chain recombines TRBV18 with TRBJ2-3; 7 bases agree with TRBD1. The CDR3 has 16 residues. Germline lookup yields CDR1 KGHSH and CDR2 LQKENI. Trimming removed 2 bases from V and 2 bases from J; junction bases left unmatched: 7. CDR3 region: CASSPGKGGDTDTQYF. Written as DNA, the CDR3 is TGTGCCAGCTCACCAGGTAAAGGGGGCGACACAGATACGCAGTATTTT. Combining the CDR3 with reference TRBV18 and TRBJ2-3 gives the whole variable domain NAGVMQNPRHLVRRRGQEARLRCSPMKGHSHVYWYRQLPEEGLKFMVYLQKENIIDESGMPKERFSAEFPKEGPSILRIQQVVRGDSAAYFCASSPGKGGDTDTQYFGPGTRLTVL.